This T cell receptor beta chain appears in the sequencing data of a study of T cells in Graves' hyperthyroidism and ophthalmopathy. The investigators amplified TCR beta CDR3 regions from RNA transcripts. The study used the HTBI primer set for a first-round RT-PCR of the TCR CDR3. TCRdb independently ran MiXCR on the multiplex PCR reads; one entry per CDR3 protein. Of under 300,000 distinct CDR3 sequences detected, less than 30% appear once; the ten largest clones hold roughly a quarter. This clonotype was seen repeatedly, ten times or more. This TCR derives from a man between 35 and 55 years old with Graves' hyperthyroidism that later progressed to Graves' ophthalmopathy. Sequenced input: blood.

Here the CDR3 DNA reads TGCAGTTATGGTTCAATGAACACTGAAGCTTTCTTT. This translates into CSYGSMNTEAFF. The V gene is TRBV20-1, the J gene TRBJ1-1; D is ambiguous. This CDR3 is built from 12 residues. Deletions cut 8 bases from V and 0 bases from J, with 10 bases between. Germline V gives CDR1 DFQATT, CDR2 SNEGSKA (reference sequence).